The 7 T cell receptor beta chains in this list originate from one sample, sequenced in a study of beta chain features in type 1 diabetes (dated by TCRdb to between 2018 and 2020). To prepare the library, the immunoSEQ multiplex PCR assay was applied. The entire amount of isolated RNA was reverse transcribed using the High Capacity cDNA Reverse Transcription Kit, so the sequenced TCRB transcripts were expressed ones. Held by TCRdb, this immuneACCESS table contains in-frame sequences only and omits some clones. Under half of the omission traces to an unresolved V gene where checked; the cause of the rest is unknown. The sample table holds about 130,000 clones, of which about 8.7% were seen once. In total, the top ten clones hold 0.6% to 0.85% of the sample. The sequenced material came from central memory CD4+ T cells from blood. All receptors come from a man between 18 and 35 years old in good health.

Here the CDR3 DNA reads TGTGCCAGCAGCTTAAATACAGGGGAACAGCCCCAGCATTTT. Encoded protein: CASSLNTGEQPQHF. V and J are TRBV7-3 and TRBJ1-5, with 7 bases lining up with TRBD1. Trimming removed 1 base from V and 7 bases from J; junction bases left unmatched: 4. CDR3 length: 14 amino acids. Germline CDR1 and CDR2: SGHTA and FQGTGA.

Only a few counts were recorded for this clone. V and J are TRBV5-1 and TRBJ2-7, with D perhaps TRBD2 (6 bases). V was shortened by 4 bases and J by 4 bases, with 15 bases between the two germline ends. Germline assignment: CDR1 SGHRS and CDR2 YFSETQ. The CDR3 runs to 14 residues. This CDR3 is CASSPTSFSYEQYF. In DNA form, the CDR3 reads TGCGCCAGCAGCCCCACTAGCTTCTCTTACGAGCAGTACTTC.

The rearrangement uses TRBV4-1 and TRBJ1-5; 10 bases fit TRBD1. The germline CDR1 and CDR2 sequences are MGHRA and YSYEKL. The CDR3 length is 15 residues. V shed 2 bases and J 4 bases; nucleotides not matched to a gene: 2. The CDR3 is CASSQPGQGNQPQHF. In nucleotides, the CDR3 is TGCGCCAGCAGCCAACCGGGACAGGGGAATCAGCCCCAGCATTTT.

The CDR3 DNA is TGTGCCAGCTCACCACCTAACAGGGCGGTCTCTGGAAACACCATATATTTT. It is translated as CASSPPNRAVSGNTIYF. The chain has TRBV18 and TRBJ1-3; D might be TRBD1 (6 bases). Germline loops: CDR1 KGHSH, CDR2 LQKENI. This CDR3 region has 17 residues. Trimming removed 0 bases from V and 0 bases from J, with 12 bases in between.

There are a few counts of this clone. V is TRBV27 and J is TRBJ2-2, with a weak D call TRBD1 (6 bases). The CDR3 extends over 15 amino acids. With 2 bases removed from V and 1 base from J, the gap between germline ends came to 8 bases. CDR1 is MNHEY, CDR2 SMNVEV, per germline (reference sequence). The CDR3 protein is CASSLRGMNTGELFF. The CDR3, as DNA: TGTGCCAGCAGTTTAAGGGGGATGAACACCGGGGAGCTGTTTTTT.

The CDR3 loop is CASSTGQGTGELFF. The CDR3 region has the DNA TGTGCCAGCAGCACCGGACAGGGGACCGGGGAGCTGTTTTTT. This chain joins TRBV9 and TRBJ2-2; 9 positions match TRBD1. V was clipped by 4 bases and J by 5 bases; unmatched bases: 3. Per the germline V gene, CDR1 is SGDLS and CDR2 is YYNGEE. This CDR3 spans 14 amino acids.

This clone was seen more than once but under ten times. The rearrangement uses TRBV5-1 and TRBJ1-2, with 9 bases identical to TRBD1. Looked up from germline, CDR1 is SGHRS and CDR2 is YFSETQ. This CDR3 has 14 amino acids. V was clipped by 2 bases and J by 7 bases; unmatched bases: 6. The CDR3 is CASSLQGATGGYTF. In DNA form, the CDR3 reads TGCGCCAGCAGCTTACAGGGGGCGACGGGTGGCTACACCTTC.